This T cell receptor beta chain was sequenced for a study of blood T cell repertoires in COVID-19. This CDR3 has 18 residues. Germline V gene lookup returns CDR1 SEHNR and CDR2 FQNEAQ (reference sequence). V shed 5 bases and J 0 bases; nucleotides not matched to a gene: 4. Sequenced by immunoSEQ multiplex PCR; TCRdb stores in-frame clones only, minus some. The sample contains 260,000 or so clones, about 85% of which appear only once. This study enrolled people aged about 18 to 95 from about two dozen US geographic areas. Which cohort a participant joined came from the clinical history participants gave. Symptom resolution, clearance, or two negative PCRs marked donors in Cohort 3 as recovered.

The TCR was taken from a woman in her forties or fifties who had recovered from COVID-19. Sequenced sample: PBMCs or T cells enriched from blood (not recorded which). This rearrangement joins TRBV7-9 to TRBJ2-6, with 13 bases that match TRBD2. CDR3 sequence reads: CASSPGTSGTSGANVLTF. The CDR3 nucleotides read TGTGCCAGCAGCCCGGGGACTAGCGGGACCTCTGGGGCCAACGTCCTGACTTTC. The variable domain in full, completed from reference TRBV7-9 and TRBJ2-6, reads DTGVSQNPRHKITKRGQNVTFRCDPISEHNRLYWYRQTLGQGPEFLTYFQNEAQLEKSRLLSDRFSAERPKGSFSTLEIQRTEQGDSAMYLCASSPGTSGTSGANVLTFGAGSRLTVL.